In this sample, the clone carrying this T cell receptor beta chain is medium-sized. Its matching antigen is unknown. Sequencing was performed with immunoSEQ multiplex PCR; in TCRdb, only in-frame clones are kept and a portion is missing. This sample carries roughly 23,000 clones, about four fifths of them seen once, and the ten largest clones take more than 30%. The data are from a study of OX40 agonist ivuxolimab in advanced cancers. In the study overall: Subjects had a mean age of 60 years, with a range of about 23 to 79; 82.7% were male. Overall study results and limits: Antigen specificity remained undetermined for the expanded peripheral T cells. Some patients who did not respond also had low normalized T-cell clonal expansion.

The CDR3 runs 16 residues. Germline V gene sequence: CDR1 MNHEY, CDR2 SVGAGI. Trimming at V came to 0 bases and at J to 4 bases, leaving 1 base not matched to a gene. This sample comprised CD4+ or CD8+ T cells sorted from blood, obtained in a trial of the OX40 agonist ivuxolimab. This receptor was obtained from an adult with an advanced solid tumor such as melanoma, head and neck, liver or kidney cancer. The J gene is TRBJ2-7, the V gene TRBV6-5, with 15 bases matching TRBD2. Here the CDR3 DNA reads TGTGCCAGCAGTTACTCCGGGACTAGCGGGGGGTACGAGCAGTACTTC. This sequence encodes CASSYSGTSGGYEQYF.